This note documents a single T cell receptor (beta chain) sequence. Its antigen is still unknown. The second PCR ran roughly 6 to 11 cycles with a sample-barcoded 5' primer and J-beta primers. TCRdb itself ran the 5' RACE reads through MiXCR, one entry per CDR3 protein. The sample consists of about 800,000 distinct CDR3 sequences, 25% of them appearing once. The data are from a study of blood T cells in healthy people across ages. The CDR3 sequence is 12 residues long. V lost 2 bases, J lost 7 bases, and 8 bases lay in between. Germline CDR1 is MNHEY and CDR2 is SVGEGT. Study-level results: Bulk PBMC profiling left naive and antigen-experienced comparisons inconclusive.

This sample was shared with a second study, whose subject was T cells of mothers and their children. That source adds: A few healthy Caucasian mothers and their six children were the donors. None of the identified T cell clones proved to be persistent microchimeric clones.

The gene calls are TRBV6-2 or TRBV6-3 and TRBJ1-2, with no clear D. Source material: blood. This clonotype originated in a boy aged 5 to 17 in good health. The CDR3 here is CASSYEGFGYTF. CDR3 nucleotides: TGTGCCAGCAGTTACGAGGGATTTGGCTACACCTTC.